Detailed here is one T cell receptor (beta chain). TCRdb keeps only in-frame clones here, not all; method: immunoSEQ multiplex PCR. The sample holds a few hundred thousand clones, approximately 87% seen once. The entry originates in a study of blood T cell repertoires in COVID-19. Overall study context: The samples span acute and convalescent COVID-19 from the United States, Italy and Spain.

This CDR3 spans 13 amino acids. Per the germline V gene, CDR1 is MNHEY and CDR2 is SMNVEV (reference sequence). The V segment lost 5 bases and the J segment 2 bases; nucleotides outside the gene matches: 2. Sequencing was carried out using peripheral blood. The chain uses TRBV27 and TRBJ2-7; 8 nucleotides agree with TRBD1. This TCR came from a man aged 60-69 years with acute or convalescent COVID-19. DNA of the CDR3: TGTGCCAGCAGTAAGGACAGGGCCTACGAGCAGTACTTC. It specifies CASSKDRAYEQYF.